The 20 T cell receptor beta chains in this list originate from one sample, sequenced in a study of identical twins. TCRdb reprocessed the 5' RACE reads with MiXCR, giving one entry per CDR3 protein. The profile covers about 530,000 distinct CDR3 sequences, with approximately 14% appearing a single time and 0.44% taken by the ten largest. This sample was also put to use in a study of yellow fever vaccine responses in identical twins.

The sequenced sample was CD4+ T cells sorted from blood. All receptors come from a woman between 18 and 30 years old in good health.

The chain uses TRBV10-3 and TRBJ1-1; the D gene is possibly TRBD1 (6 bases). The CDR3 is 13 residues long. The germline V and J ends were trimmed by 7 bases and 1 base, with 10 bases remaining between them. The V gene's germline CDR1 is ENHRY and CDR2 SYGVKD. CDR3 amino acids: CAIMGRGNTEAFF. In DNA, the CDR3 is TGTGCCATCATGGGCAGGGGGAACACTGAAGCTTTCTTT.

In this sample, this clonotype turned up a few times. The rearrangement links TRBV7-9 to TRBJ2-2; TRBD2 matches 13 bases. V trimming: 5 bases; J trimming: 7 bases; junction bases outside the gene matches: 7. CDR3 length: 16 residues. CDR1 SEHNR and CDR2 FQNEAQ come from the germline V gene (reference sequence). In DNA, the CDR3 is TGTGCCAGCAGCAAACCGGGACTAGCGGGAAACGGGGAGCTGTTTTTT. Protein product: CASSKPGLAGNGELFF. The variable domain in full, completed from reference TRBV7-9 and TRBJ2-2, reads DTGVSQNPRHKITKRGQNVTFRCDPISEHNRLYWYRQTLGQGPEFLTYFQNEAQLEKSRLLSDRFSAERPKGSFSTLEIQRTEQGDSAMYLCASSKPGLAGNGELFFGEGSRLTVL.

CDR3 nucleotide sequence: TGCAGTGCTAGTCGGCCGGGAAAAGAGACCCAGTACTTC. As protein: CSASRPGKETQYF. The rearrangement links TRBV20-1 to TRBJ2-5; D is perhaps TRBD2 (5 bases). CDR1 is DFQATT, CDR2 SNEGSKA, per germline (reference sequence). This CDR3 comprises 13 residues. V was cut by 3 bases and J by 3 bases, with 11 bases left in between.

The table lists this clonotype with a few counts. The V and J genes are TRBV24-1 and TRBJ2-2; a weak D match, TRBD1 (6 bases). The CDR3 spans 13 residues. The germline CDR1 and CDR2 sequences are KGHDR and SFDVKD. V lost 12 bases, J lost 0 bases, and 10 bases lay in between. The CDR3 coding sequence is TGTGCCGGGGGCGATGCGAACACCGGGGAGCTGTTTTTT. As protein: CAGGDANTGELFF.

This clonotype was picked up many times. The J gene is TRBJ2-3, the V gene TRBV12-3 or TRBV12-4; D gene uncertain. The ends were cut back, 3 bases at V and 2 bases at J, with 6 bases in the middle. This CDR3 spans 13 amino acids. CDR3 protein: CASSLFHTDTQYF. The DNA for the CDR3 is TGTGCCAGCAGTTTGTTCCACACAGATACGCAGTATTTT.

There are a few counts of this clonotype. The chain combines TRBV20-1 with TRBJ2-4, with 16 bases aligning to TRBD2. After removal of 2 bases from V and 9 bases from J, the junction contained 7 bases not matched to a gene. This CDR3 has 16 residues. The germline V gene encodes CDR1 DFQATT and CDR2 SNEGSKA (reference sequence). This CDR3 reads CSARWGLAGGSGIQYF. In DNA form, the CDR3 reads TGCAGTGCTAGATGGGGACTAGCGGGGGGGTCGGGCATTCAGTACTTC.

This clonotype was seen a handful of times. The J gene is TRBJ2-7, the V gene TRBV12-3 or TRBV12-4; tentatively, D is TRBD2 (6 bases). Trimming left V 5 bases short and J 3 bases short, with 14 bases between. The CDR3 extends over 14 amino acids. The CDR3 sequence is CASSKGTVGYEQYV. The CDR3 nucleotides read TGTGCCAGCAGTAAGGGGACTGTCGGCTACGAGCAGTACGTC.

This clonotype was counted between two and nine times. The chain carries TRBV5-1 and TRBJ2-2; D perhaps matches TRBD1 (6 bases). The germline V gene encodes CDR1 SGHRS and CDR2 YFSETQ. The V gene lost 2 bases and the J gene lost 5 bases, with 10 bases spanning the gap. This CDR3 has 14 amino acids. The CDR3: CASSLQGLTGELFF. The DNA of the CDR3 is TGCGCCAGCAGCTTACAGGGTTTAACCGGGGAGCTGTTTTTT.

This sequence joins TRBV7-2 and TRBJ2-5, with 12 bases fitting TRBD1. V was clipped by 2 bases and J by 5 bases; unmatched bases: 3. This CDR3 is 15 amino acids long. Germline V gene lookup returns CDR1 SGHTA and CDR2 FQGNSA. The CDR3 region has the DNA TGTGCCAGCAGCTTATGGGACAGGGGGCTGGAGACCCAGTACTTC. Translation: CASSLWDRGLETQYF.

This clonotype was recorded only once. The chain carries TRBV7-8 and TRBJ2-4; 10 nucleotides match TRBD1. With V trimmed by 1 base and J by 2 bases, 8 bases remained unmatched. There are 18 residues in the CDR3. The V gene's germline CDR1 is SGHVS and CDR2 FQNEAQ. The CDR3 DNA reads as TGTGCCAGCAGCTTAGTTCGGGGGGACAGGGGCTCCAAAAACATTCAGTACTTC. This gives the protein CASSLVRGDRGSKNIQYF.

V usage is TRBV11-1 and J usage is TRBJ2-7, with D uncertain. Germline CDR1 and CDR2: SGHAT and FQDESV (reference sequence). The CDR3 length is 15 residues. With 1 base removed from V and 3 bases from J, the gap between germline ends came to 13 bases. This CDR3 reads CASSLGGGNFYEQYF. DNA for the CDR3: TGTGCCAGCAGCTTAGGAGGCGGCAACTTCTACGAGCAGTACTTC. Full variable domain (rest looked up from reference TRBV11-1 and TRBJ2-7): EAEVAQSPRYKITEKSQAVAFWCDPISGHATLYWYRQILGQGPELLVQFQDESVVDDSQLPKDRFSAERLKGVDSTLKIQPAELGDSAMYLCASSLGGGNFYEQYFGPGTRLTVT.

J is TRBJ2-2 and V is TRBV25-1; 7 bases line up with TRBD2. The CDR3 is made up of 15 amino acids. Germline V lookup: CDR1 MGHDK, CDR2 SYGVNS. Trimming removed 3 bases from V and 0 bases from J; junction bases left unmatched: 1. The CDR3 is CASSDLAANTGELFF. DNA of the CDR3: TGTGCCAGCAGTGACCTAGCGGCGAACACCGGGGAGCTGTTTTTT.

This chain joins TRBV10-3 and TRBJ2-7, with D possibly matching TRBD1 (6 bases). V was trimmed by 5 bases and J by 6 bases, leaving 11 bases between them. CDR3 length equals 12 residues. In germline, CDR1 is ENHRY, CDR2 SYGVKD. CDR3 amino acids: CAISQGQREQYF. CDR3 coding DNA: TGTGCCATCAGTCAAGGACAGCGCGAGCAGTACTTC.

Only a few counts were recorded for this clonotype. The V gene is TRBV11-2, the J gene TRBJ2-2; the D is unclear. V was clipped by 5 bases and J by 9 bases, with 10 bases between them. The CDR3 loop spans 12 amino acids. The germline V gene has CDR1 SGHAT and CDR2 FQNNGV. This CDR3 is CASSHVIRELFF. The CDR3 region has the DNA TGTGCCAGCAGCCACGTTATTCGGGAGCTGTTTTTT.

V usage is TRBV20-1 and J usage is TRBJ2-7, with 7 bases aligning to TRBD1. The germline CDR1 and CDR2 sequences are DFQATT and SNEGSKA (reference sequence). After removal of 6 bases from V and 6 bases from J, the junction contained 11 bases not matched to a gene. This CDR3 region has 13 residues. The CDR3 sequence: CSASLDRRGEQYV. In DNA form, the CDR3 reads TGCAGTGCCAGTCTGGACAGGCGTGGCGAGCAGTACGTC.

This clonotype was observed a few times. The rearrangement joins TRBV6-5 to TRBJ1-1; no firm D call. The germline V gene encodes CDR1 MNHEY and CDR2 SVGAGI. The CDR3 consists of 14 residues. V lost 0 bases and J 4 bases, leaving 9 bases between the germline ends. The CDR3 here is CASSYSSRVTEAFF. In DNA form, the CDR3 reads TGTGCCAGCAGTTACTCGAGTAGAGTCACTGAAGCTTTCTTT.

The V and J genes are TRBV12-3 or TRBV12-4 and TRBJ2-1; TRBD2 matches at 11 bases. After removal of 5 bases from V and 5 bases from J, the junction contained 5 bases not matched to a gene. The CDR3 contains 15 residues. The DNA of the CDR3 is TGTGCCAGCAGTCCCCCGACTAGCGGGAACAATGAGCAGTTCTTC. It is translated as CASSPPTSGNNEQFF.

The chain combines TRBV20-1 with TRBJ2-5; TRBD2 aligns across 9 bases. CDR1 is DFQATT, CDR2 SNEGSKA, per germline (reference sequence). The CDR3 is 13 residues long. V lost 6 bases and J lost 4; bases outside the gene matches: 6. The CDR3 DNA reads as TGCAGTGCAGGGGGCGGGAGGGCAGAGACCCAGTACTTC. Its translation: CSAGGGRAETQYF.

The chain combines TRBV20-1 with TRBJ2-7, with D possibly matching TRBD2 (6 bases). The V end lost 1 base, the J end lost 3 bases, and 10 bases lay between the germline ends. The germline gives CDR1 DFQATT, CDR2 SNEGSKA (reference sequence). The CDR3 runs 13 residues. The CDR3 sequence is CSARVHGGYEQYF. For the CDR3, the DNA is TGCAGTGCTAGAGTGCACGGGGGCTACGAGCAGTACTTC.

This clonotype was detected a few times. The chain uses TRBV29-1 and TRBJ2-1; D possibly corresponds to TRBD2 (5 bases). CDR3 length: 16 amino acids. Germline loops: CDR1 SQVTM, CDR2 ANQGSEA. Trimming stripped 7 bases from V and 0 bases from J, with 19 bases between. Here the CDR3 reads CSAAVPLGYSYNEQFF. The CDR3 DNA sequence: TGCAGCGCAGCGGTCCCACTTGGCTACTCCTACAATGAGCAGTTCTTC.